These 27 T cell receptor beta chains were sequenced from one sample in a study of T cells in Graves' hyperthyroidism and ophthalmopathy. The TCR beta CDR3 regions underwent amplification using RNA transcripts as the source. When the TCR CDR3 underwent first-round RT-PCR, the HTBI primer set was used. MiXCR was run by TCRdb on the multiplex PCR reads, yielding one entry per CDR3 protein. The sample records hundreds of thousands of distinct CDR3 sequences, over 12% being singletons. Material for sequencing was blood. These receptor sequences come from a man younger than 30 with Graves' ophthalmopathy.

This clonotype has a handful of counts. The chain carries TRBV27 and TRBJ1-2; the D is unclear. The CDR3 runs to 14 residues. Trimming shortened V by 3 bases and J by 2 bases, and 10 bases separated the two germline ends. CDR1 and CDR2 (germline): MNHEY, SMNVEV (reference sequence). CDR3 sequence reads: CASSLTRTNYGYTF. Written as DNA, the CDR3 is TGTGCCAGCAGTTTGACAAGAACCAACTATGGCTACACCTTC.

There are many counts of this clonotype. The gene calls are TRBV18 and TRBJ1-1; 8 nucleotides align to TRBD1. After removal of 7 bases from V and 3 bases from J, the junction contained 7 bases not matched to a gene. The CDR3 has 14 residues. Per the germline V gene, CDR1 is KGHSH and CDR2 is LQKENI. The CDR3 DNA sequence: TGTGCCAGCTACAGGACAGGGACGGACACTGAAGCTTTCTTT. Translated: CASYRTGTDTEAFF.

This clonotype was counted at least ten times. The gene calls are TRBV2 and TRBJ2-1; D is perhaps TRBD2 (6 bases). Trimming took 5 bases from V and 7 from J, leaving 12 bases between them. This CDR3 spans 13 amino acids. Germline V CDR1 and CDR2: SNHLY, FYNNEI. The CDR3 here is CASSSGPGNEQFF. For the CDR3, the DNA is TGTGCCAGCAGTAGCGGGCCAGGGAATGAGCAGTTCTTC.

The rearrangement links TRBV10-1 to TRBJ2-1, with D tentatively TRBD2 (7 bases). The CDR3 length is 12 residues. V gave up 6 bases and J gave up 9 bases, with 12 bases separating them. CDR1 and CDR2 from the germline V gene are WNHNN and SYGVQD (reference sequence). The CDR3 reads CASSRGAGEQFF. The CDR3 coding sequence is TGCGCCAGCAGCCGGGGGGCGGGTGAGCAGTTCTTC.

The chain joins TRBV20-1 to TRBJ2-7; possible D gene TRBD1, 6 bases. With 1 base removed from V and 4 bases from J, the gap between germline ends came to 14 bases. CDR1 is DFQATT and CDR2 is SNEGSKA in the germline V gene (reference sequence). This CDR3 has 14 residues. For the CDR3, the DNA is TGCAGTGCTAGAGTCCCGGGACACCTATACGAGCAGTACTTC. Its translation: CSARVPGHLYEQYF.

The J gene is TRBJ2-1, the V gene TRBV15; the D gene is possibly TRBD2 (6 bases). The CDR3 covers 15 residues. Germline CDR1 reads LNHNV; CDR2 reads YYDKDF (reference sequence). Trimming removed 3 bases from V and 2 bases from J, with 11 bases in between. In nucleotides, the CDR3 is TGTGCCACCAGCAGCGGGACTGCAACCTACAATGAGCAGTTCTTC. This gives the protein CATSSGTATYNEQFF. Supplemented by reference TRBV15 and TRBJ2-1, the full variable domain reads DAMVIQNPRYQVTQFGKPVTLSCSQTLNHNVMYWYQQKSSQAPKLLFHYYDKDFNNEADTPDNFQSRRPNTSFCFLDIRSPGLGDTAMYLCATSSGTATYNEQFFGPGTRLTVL.

The chain carries TRBV6-1 and TRBJ2-7; 8 bases line up with TRBD2. This CDR3 has 15 amino acids. J lost 6 bases, V lost 7 bases, and 14 bases had no gene match. The V gene's germline CDR1 is MNHNS and CDR2 SASEGT. This CDR3 reads CASTKTGVAGTEQYF. In DNA, the CDR3 is TGTGCCAGCACCAAAACGGGAGTAGCGGGGACCGAGCAGTACTTC.

This clonotype has only a few counts. V usage is TRBV20-1 and J usage is TRBJ2-7, with no clear D. CDR3 length: 13 residues. The germline V gene encodes CDR1 DFQATT and CDR2 SNEGSKA (reference sequence). Trimming took off 0 bases at V and 5 bases at J, with 11 bases between the two ends. CDR3 sequence (DNA): TGCAGTGCTAGAGATCAACGAGGCCACGAGCAGTACTTC. This encodes CSARDQRGHEQYF.

The chain uses TRBV5-1 and TRBJ1-1; no clear D gene. The CDR3 contains 14 residues. Germline V CDR1 and CDR2: SGHRS, YFSETQ. V was pared by 2 bases and J by 2 bases, with 10 bases between. This CDR3 is CASSFATENTEAFF. As DNA, the CDR3 is TGCGCCAGCAGCTTCGCTACAGAAAACACTGAAGCTTTCTTT.

There are many counts of this clonotype. This chain links TRBV11-1 with TRBJ2-3, with 14 bases matching TRBD2. The junction had 23 bases not matched to a gene; V was cut back by 4 bases and J by 8 bases. In germline, CDR1 is SGHAT, CDR2 FQDESV (reference sequence). This CDR3 has 21 residues. The CDR3 coding sequence is TGTGCCAGCAGCTCCCGGGTGGCGACTAGCGGGAGGGCCCTCATGGGTCCTACGCAGTATTTT. It encodes CASSSRVATSGRALMGPTQYF.

This clonotype was recorded many times. The J gene is TRBJ2-1, the V gene TRBV2, with D possibly being TRBD2 (5 bases). The CDR3 covers 15 residues. Germline V CDR1 and CDR2: SNHLY, FYNNEI. Between the trimmed V and J ends, which lost 7 bases and 0 bases, there was a span of 13 bases. This CDR3 reads CASTGPTSSYNEQFF. The CDR3 nucleotides are TGTGCCAGCACGGGTCCCACTAGCTCCTACAATGAGCAGTTCTTC.

There are a few counts of this clonotype. This rearrangement joins TRBV5-1 to TRBJ2-5; D might be TRBD2 (6 bases). The germline V gene has CDR1 SGHRS and CDR2 YFSETQ. With 1 base removed from V and 4 bases from J, the gap between germline ends came to 29 bases. CDR3 length equals 20 residues. The CDR3 DNA follows: TGCGCCAGCAGCTTGAGGGGTAGTCGAACAGGAATGCTGGGGGGAGAGACCCAGTACTTC. Protein: CASSLRGSRTGMLGGETQYF.

The rearrangement uses TRBV27 and TRBJ1-2; 7 bases fit TRBD1. The CDR3 covers 14 residues. V lost 2 bases, J lost 5 bases, and 5 bases stayed unmatched. In germline, CDR1 is MNHEY, CDR2 SMNVEV (reference sequence). In DNA form, the CDR3 reads TGTGCCAGCAGTTTAAATGCAGGGGGATATGGCTACACCTTC. Translated: CASSLNAGGYGYTF.

This clonotype occurred many times. This chain links TRBV24-1 with TRBJ2-3; 14 nucleotides line up with TRBD2. CDR1 and CDR2 from the germline V gene are KGHDR and SFDVKD. The V and J ends lost 4 bases and 2 bases, in that order; junction bases with no gene match: 7. The CDR3 runs 18 residues. This chain's CDR3 is CATSESGLAGALTDTQYF. CDR3 coding DNA: TGTGCCACCAGTGAGTCGGGACTAGCGGGGGCCCTCACAGATACGCAGTATTTT.

The chain employs TRBV27 and TRBJ2-3; D is uncertain. CDR3 length: 13 residues. Trimming removed 5 bases at V and 4 bases at J, with 10 bases between. Germline lookup yields CDR1 MNHEY and CDR2 SMNVEV (reference sequence). Here the CDR3 reads CASSPSGPDTQYF. In nucleotides, the CDR3 is TGTGCCAGCAGTCCCTCAGGACCAGATACGCAGTATTTT.

This clonotype was seen repeatedly, ten times or more. V and J are TRBV6-5 and TRBJ2-3, with D possibly being TRBD1 (6 bases). V was shortened by 0 bases and J by 1 base, with 8 bases between the two germline ends. Germline V CDR1 and CDR2: MNHEY, SVGAGI. The length of the CDR3 is 15 residues. The CDR3 is CASSYSPGGTDTQYF. The DNA for the CDR3 is TGTGCCAGCAGTTACTCGCCAGGGGGCACAGATACGCAGTATTTT.

This clonotype was observed many times. The chain uses TRBV30 and TRBJ2-2, with 9 bases that match TRBD2. Germline trimming cut 8 bases from V and 1 base from J; bases unmatched to any gene: 11. The CDR3 extends over 16 amino acids. In germline, CDR1 is GTSNPN, CDR2 SVGIG (reference sequence). The CDR3 sequence: CARSRGLALNTGELFF. In DNA, the CDR3 is TGTGCCCGTTCCCGAGGACTAGCGTTGAACACCGGGGAGCTGTTTTTT.

There are many counts of this clonotype. The gene calls are TRBV3-1 and TRBJ1-3, with D perhaps TRBD1 (6 bases). The CDR3 has 16 amino acids. In germline, CDR1 is LGHDT, CDR2 YNNKEL (reference sequence). Trimming cost V 5 bases and J 3 bases, with 17 bases left between them. The CDR3: CASSTGIGTDGNTIYF. In DNA form, the CDR3 reads TGTGCCAGCAGCACAGGGATCGGGACGGATGGAAACACCATATATTTT.

This clonotype was detected many times. V and J are TRBV18 and TRBJ2-2, with D unresolved. The germline V gene has CDR1 KGHSH and CDR2 LQKENI. The length of the CDR3 is 15 residues. V was trimmed by 6 bases and J by 0 bases, leaving 11 bases between them. CDR3 coding DNA: TGTGCCAGCTCCGTTGGAACAGCGAACACCGGGGAGCTGTTTTTT. Its translation: CASSVGTANTGELFF.

This clonotype was seen a few times. It may be a read error: a sequence one base away is much more abundant. This chain connects TRBV7-9 to TRBJ1-1; D perhaps matches TRBD1 (6 bases). CDR1 is SEHNR, CDR2 FQNEAQ, per germline (reference sequence). V lost 1 base and J lost 1, with 13 bases in between. The CDR3 extends over 16 amino acids. The CDR3 here is CASSLGGPGANTEAFF. In DNA, the CDR3 is TGTGCCAGCAGCTTAGGGGGTCCGGGGGCGAACACTGAAGCTTTCTTT.

The chain employs TRBV24-1 and TRBJ1-4, with D possibly matching TRBD1 (6 bases). CDR1 KGHDR and CDR2 SFDVKD come from the germline V gene. The CDR3 loop spans 15 amino acids. Trimming took off 0 bases at V and 5 bases at J, with 9 bases between the two ends. This chain's CDR3 is CATSDLDRINEKLFF. The CDR3, as DNA: TGTGCCACCAGTGATTTGGACAGGATAAATGAAAAACTGTTTTTT.

This clonotype has ten or more counts. The genes are TRBV4-2 and TRBJ1-1, with unresolved D. Germline lookup yields CDR1 LGHNA and CDR2 YNFKEQ. This CDR3 contains 13 residues. Trimming stripped 1 base from V and 1 base from J, with 4 bases between. Written as DNA, the CDR3 is TGTGCCAGCAGCCAAGGGGCGAACACTGAAGCTTTCTTT. Translation: CASSQGANTEAFF.

This clonotype was found once. An end of the junction does not agree with germline; a read error may underlie this. The chain couples TRBV9 to TRBJ1-2; D is perhaps TRBD1 (5 bases). This CDR3 contains 16 residues. Germline V gene lookup returns CDR1 SGDLS and CDR2 YYNGEE. The CDR3 is CASSSQRQGGNHGYTF. The DNA for the CDR3 is TGTGCCAGCAGCTCACAAAGGCAGGGAGGTAACCATGGCTACACCTTC.

This clonotype showed up many times. This chain connects TRBV7-2 to TRBJ2-5; no clear D. CDR3 size: 16 residues. V was shortened by 0 bases and J by 2 bases, with 13 bases between the two germline ends. Germline assignment: CDR1 SGHTA and CDR2 FQGNSA. As DNA, the CDR3 is TGTGCCAGCAGCTTAGCTTGGGGAAAGGGACAAGAGACCCAGTACTTC. Translating gives CASSLAWGKGQETQYF.

This clonotype was found a few times. Here the CDR3 DNA reads TGTGCCAGCACGAGCGGGAGGGCCGTCGAAACCGGGGAGCTGTTTTTT. Residues: CASTSGRAVETGELFF. V is TRBV4-2 and J is TRBJ2-2; the match to TRBD2 covers 10 bases. CDR1 and CDR2 from the germline V gene are LGHNA and YNFKEQ. The V segment lost 7 bases and the J segment 5 bases; nucleotides outside the gene matches: 10. This CDR3 is built from 16 residues.

In its sample, this clonotype was seen many times. This chain connects TRBV27 to TRBJ2-7, with a possible D match to TRBD2 (6 bases). The CDR3 spans 15 residues. In germline, CDR1 is MNHEY, CDR2 SMNVEV (reference sequence). The germline V and J ends were trimmed by 5 bases and 2 bases, with 16 bases remaining between them. CDR3 residues: CASSTPRRGTYEQYF. The CDR3 coding sequence is TGTGCCAGCAGTACACCCCGCCGGGGGACCTACGAGCAGTACTTC.

This clonotype was found many times. The V and J genes are TRBV11-2 and TRBJ2-1, with TRBD2 identical over 11 bases. Trimming cost V 2 bases and J 0 bases; bases outside gene matches: 3. The germline V gene has CDR1 SGHAT and CDR2 FQNNGV. The CDR3 runs 17 residues. This chain's CDR3 is CASSLISGGGSYNEQFF. Written as DNA, the CDR3 is TGTGCCAGCAGCTTAATTAGCGGGGGGGGCTCCTACAATGAGCAGTTCTTC.